The following is a T cell receptor (beta chain) sequence with its context. Its matching antigen is unknown. The data were obtained in a study of vaccination and CD4 T cells after COVID-19. Background on the study: Post-diagnosis, post-COVID samples were collected after a median approximately 91 days, ranging 35 to 161. Study-wide results and caveats: Researchers report that 304 of 307 vaccine-specific clones in convalescent patients proved spike mono-reactive.

An Oncomine TCR Beta short-read assay was used to sequence the DNA from cultured CD4+ T cells. Once CD4+ T cells had been cultured, genomic DNA was extracted from them. TCRdb re-called the PCR reads with MiXCR, one entry per CDR3 protein. The sample lists 20,000 to 25,000 distinct CDR3 sequences, 32% occurring once. The V segment lost 8 bases and the J segment 3 bases; nucleotides outside the gene matches: 13. There are 16 residues in the CDR3. Per the germline V gene, CDR1 is LNHDA and CDR2 is SQIVND (reference sequence). The time point was: late sampling 161 to 241 days after vaccination in a few convalescent patients. Regarding treatment: roughly 11-day PBMC culture with coronavirus spike peptide pools or control peptides (ViraFEST assay). With peptide pools, ViraFEST first expanded antigen-specific T cells and afterwards sequenced their TCRs.

Sequenced here: CD4+ T cells from blood, cultured in vitro, sampled about 7 months after SARS-CoV-2 vaccination. The receptor was derived from a human donor who had recovered from COVID-19. The rearrangement links TRBV19 to TRBJ2-1; 7 nucleotides match TRBD2. CDR3 sequence reads: CASQARPSGHYNEQFF. For the CDR3, the DNA is TGTGCCAGTCAGGCACGCCCTAGCGGACACTACAATGAGCAGTTCTTC.